These 25 T cell receptor beta chains came from one sample sequenced in a study of blood T cell repertoires in COVID-19. Data came from immunoSEQ multiplex PCR; TCRdb stores just in-frame clones and leaves some out. Among roughly 51,000 clones listed, around 85% were seen once. Sequenced input: peripheral blood. The receptors derive from a woman at least 80 years old with acute or convalescent COVID-19.

The sample holds a few counts of this clone. V usage is TRBV5-8 and J usage is TRBJ2-7; 7 nucleotides match TRBD2. The CDR3 has 14 amino acids. Germline assignment: CDR1 SGHTS and CDR2 YDEGEE. V lost 4 bases to trimming and J lost 6 bases; unmatched junction nucleotides: 10. CDR3 coding DNA: TGTGCCAGCAGCCCACTAGCGACAACGAGCGAGCAGTACTTC. Translation: CASSPLATTSEQYF.

This chain uses TRBV5-1 with TRBJ1-3, with 8 bases that match TRBD1. Germline CDR1 is SGHRS and CDR2 is YFSETQ. CDR3 length: 15 residues. Trimming removed 2 bases from V and 0 bases from J; junction bases left unmatched: 1. CDR3 protein: CASSFTGGSGNTIYF. In nucleotides, the CDR3 is TGCGCCAGCAGCTTTACAGGGGGCTCTGGAAACACCATATATTTT. Complete variable domain (other parts from reference TRBV5-1 and TRBJ1-3): KAGVTQTPRYLIKTRGQQVTLSCSPISGHRSVSWYQQTPGQGLQFLFEYFSETQRNKGNFPGRFSGRQFSNSRSEMNVSTLELGDSALYLCASSFTGGSGNTIYFGEGSWLTVV.

V gene TRBV2 combines with J gene TRBJ2-2; 8 positions match TRBD1. The ends lost 8 bases at V and 5 bases at J; junction bases unmatched: 10. Germline V gene sequence: CDR1 SNHLY, CDR2 FYNNEI. The CDR3 has 15 amino acids. This CDR3 is CASCLDRVKTGELFF. Written as DNA, the CDR3 is TGTGCCAGCTGTCTGGACAGGGTAAAAACCGGGGAGCTGTTTTTT. The complete variable domain, with remaining parts taken from reference TRBV2 and TRBJ2-2, reads EPEVTQTPSHQVTQMGQEVILRCVPISNHLYFYWYRQILGQKVEFLVSFYNNEISEKSEIFDDQFSVERPDGSNFTLKIRSTKLEDSAMYFCASCLDRVKTGELFFGEGSRLTVL.

The CDR3: CASSLGRGDTDTQYF. In DNA, the CDR3 is TGCGCCAGCAGCTTGGGGAGGGGAGACACAGATACGCAGTATTTT. The genes are TRBV5-1 and TRBJ2-3; tentative D call: TRBD2 (6 bases). CDR3 length: 15 residues. Per germline, CDR1 SGHRS and CDR2 YFSETQ. Trimming removed 0 bases from V and 2 bases from J, with 10 bases in between.

This rearrangement joins TRBV27 to TRBJ2-7; 7 nucleotides align to TRBD1. The CDR3 is 14 amino acids. V gave up 5 bases and J gave up 7 bases; unmatched junction bases: 11. Per the germline V gene, CDR1 is MNHEY and CDR2 is SMNVEV (reference sequence). CDR3 nucleotide sequence: TGTGCCAGCAGTCAACGAGGGACAGTGAATGAGCAGTACTTC. As protein: CASSQRGTVNEQYF.

The chain recombines TRBV6-2 or TRBV6-3 with TRBJ1-1; 7 nucleotides agree with TRBD1. The J segment lost 5 bases and the V segment lost 2 bases, leaving 8 bases of the junction unmatched. Germline values: CDR1 MNHEY, CDR2 SVGEGT. The CDR3 contains 15 residues. Here the CDR3 reads CASSYAGQTETEAFF. CDR3 DNA sequence: TGTGCCAGCAGTTACGCGGGACAGACGGAAACTGAAGCTTTCTTT.

The gene calls are TRBV27 and TRBJ1-2; weak D call: TRBD1 (5 bases). Germline values: CDR1 MNHEY, CDR2 SMNVEV (reference sequence). This CDR3 region has 13 residues. Between the trimmed V and J ends, which lost 2 bases and 7 bases, there was a span of 11 bases. CDR3: CASSLQGVGGYTF. The CDR3 nucleotides read TGTGCCAGCAGTTTACAAGGGGTAGGTGGCTACACCTTC.

This clone is a singleton in its sample. This chain joins TRBV5-1 and TRBJ2-5; a possible D gene is TRBD1 (6 bases). The V gene's germline CDR1 is SGHRS and CDR2 YFSETQ. The CDR3 contains 15 residues. V lost 0 bases, J lost 2 bases, and 11 bases lay in between. The CDR3 DNA reads as TGCGCCAGCAGCTTGGCGGACAGAGAACAAGAGACCCAGTACTTC. Its translation is CASSLADREQETQYF.

V gene TRBV19 combines with J gene TRBJ2-2; possible D gene TRBD2, 5 bases. Germline CDR1 and CDR2: LNHDA and SQIVND (reference sequence). Trimming took off 8 bases at V and 4 bases at J, with 14 bases between the two ends. The CDR3 loop spans 14 amino acids. Written as DNA, the CDR3 is TGTGCCAGTTCCGCCGGGGTGGGCACCGGGGAGCTGTTTTTT. Its protein is CASSAGVGTGELFF.

The chain is built from TRBV30 and TRBJ2-5, with a tentative D call TRBD2 (7 bases). This CDR3 region has 16 residues. Trimming shortened V by 2 bases and J by 4 bases, and 20 bases separated the two germline ends. Germline lookup yields CDR1 GTSNPN and CDR2 SVGIG (reference sequence). Written as DNA, the CDR3 is TGTGCCTGGAGTAGGCCCTACTCGAGGGGGGGAGAGACCCAGTACTTC. Translated: CAWSRPYSRGGETQYF.

By share, this clone counts as medium-sized. The chain recombines TRBV7-8 with TRBJ1-6; D ambiguous. This CDR3 is built from 15 residues. CDR1 and CDR2 from the germline V gene are SGHVS and FQNEAQ. Trimming left V 2 bases short and J 10 bases short, with 15 bases between. CDR3 residues: CASSLREGKDSPLHF. The CDR3 DNA sequence: TGTGCCAGCAGCTTACGGGAGGGTAAGGACTCACCCCTCCACTTT.

The gene calls are TRBV25-1 and TRBJ1-2; TRBD1 might be the D (5 bases). From germline, CDR1 is MGHDK and CDR2 SYGVNS. This CDR3 region has 16 residues. With 0 bases removed from V and 5 bases from J, the gap between germline ends came to 16 bases. CDR3 protein: CASSEYGAPTEYGYTF. The CDR3 DNA sequence: TGTGCCAGCAGTGAATATGGGGCCCCCACAGAGTATGGCTACACCTTC.

The CDR3 reads CASSYGRNTEAFF. The CDR3 nucleotides are TGTGCCAGCAGTTACGGTAGAAACACTGAAGCTTTCTTT. This chain links TRBV6-5 with TRBJ1-1, with D uncertain. The ends were cut back, 2 bases at V and 2 bases at J, with 6 bases in the middle. CDR1 and CDR2 from the germline V gene are MNHEY and SVGAGI. The CDR3 is 13 amino acids.

This chain joins TRBV28 and TRBJ1-5, with TRBD1 identical over 7 bases. CDR3 length: 15 amino acids. The V gene end was trimmed by 3 bases and the J gene end by 6 bases; junction bases not matched to a gene: 8. Germline-derived CDR1 and CDR2 are MDHEN and SYDVKM. The CDR3 nucleotides read TGTGCCAGCAGTTTTCGGCAGGGGGTGGGTCAGCCCCAGCATTTT. Its protein product is CASSFRQGVGQPQHF.

The V call is TRBV6-4, the J call TRBJ2-1, with 13 bases fitting TRBD2. With 4 bases clipped from V and 7 bases from J, the junction kept 4 bases outside the gene matches. CDR3 length equals 15 residues. Germline CDR1 reads MRHNA; CDR2 reads SNTAGT. The CDR3 DNA reads as TGTGCCAGCAGTGTACTAGCGGGGGGGACGAATGAGCAGTTCTTC. Amino acids: CASSVLAGGTNEQFF.

This clone was counted a few times. The rearrangement links TRBV5-1 to TRBJ2-7; 10 positions agree with TRBD1. Germline CDR1 and CDR2: SGHRS and YFSETQ. V was pared by 4 bases and J by 5 bases, with 9 bases of the junction left unmatched. The CDR3 has 15 amino acids. The CDR3 reads CASSPTGTGAHEQYF. In DNA form, the CDR3 reads TGCGCCAGCAGCCCGACCGGGACAGGGGCCCACGAGCAGTACTTC.

This chain connects TRBV19 to TRBJ2-1; D remains ambiguous. This CDR3 is built from 15 residues. V was trimmed by 4 bases and J by 0 bases, leaving 10 bases between them. Germline V gene lookup returns CDR1 LNHDA and CDR2 SQIVND (reference sequence). DNA for the CDR3: TGTGCCAGTAGTAGGCGGCTCCGCTCCTACAATGAGCAGTTCTTC. It specifies CASSRRLRSYNEQFF.

The chain's CDR3 is CASSRTEGETQYF. The CDR3 DNA follows: TGCGCCAGCAGCCGGACAGAGGGAGAGACCCAGTACTTC. The V and J genes are TRBV4-1 and TRBJ2-5; tentatively, D is TRBD1 (6 bases). Deletions cut 4 bases from V and 4 bases from J, with 10 bases between. This CDR3 has 13 residues. CDR1 is MGHRA and CDR2 is YSYEKL in the germline V gene.

V usage is TRBV19 and J usage is TRBJ1-1, with TRBD1 as a possible D gene (5 bases). CDR3 size: 14 residues. V shed 4 bases and J shed 4 bases, with 13 bases lying between them. Germline CDR1 is LNHDA and CDR2 is SQIVND (reference sequence). The chain's CDR3 is CASSKKGLGTEAFF. CDR3 DNA: TGTGCCAGTAGTAAGAAGGGGTTGGGCACTGAAGCTTTCTTT.

A word on this clone: Different DNA sequences within this sample yield the same CDR3. V usage is TRBV12-3 or TRBV12-4 and J usage is TRBJ1-1; possibly TRBD1 for D (6 bases). The CDR3 extends over 13 amino acids. Trimming pared 2 bases from V and 5 bases from J, leaving 9 bases between. Here the CDR3 reads CASSLMGATEAFF. Written as DNA, the CDR3 is TGTGCCAGCAGTTTAATGGGGGCAACTGAAGCTTTCTTT.

The chain uses TRBV10-1 and TRBJ2-1; 11 nucleotides agree with TRBD2. After removal of 2 bases from V and 5 bases from J, the junction contained 2 bases not matched to a gene. The CDR3 sequence is 15 residues long. Germline CDR1 and CDR2: WNHNN and SYGVQD (reference sequence). The CDR3: CASSETSGGHNEQFF. The CDR3 DNA follows: TGCGCCAGCAGTGAGACTAGCGGGGGACACAATGAGCAGTTCTTC.

The rearrangement uses TRBV20-1 and TRBJ1-3; D is unresolved. V was shortened by 3 bases and J by 4 bases, with 13 bases between the two germline ends. Germline CDR1 reads DFQATT; CDR2 reads SNEGSKA (reference sequence). CDR3 length: 14 amino acids. CDR3 DNA sequence: TGCAGTGCTAGTGATCAGGAAAAGGGAAACACCATATATTTT. Its protein product is CSASDQEKGNTIYF.

This chain connects TRBV10-3 to TRBJ2-7; 10 bases match TRBD2. The ends lost 4 bases at V and 10 bases at J; junction bases unmatched: 7. This CDR3 has 13 residues. Germline loops: CDR1 ENHRY, CDR2 SYGVKD. CDR3 region: CAISGGSGGSQYF. CDR3 bases: TGTGCCATCAGTGGTGGTAGCGGGGGGTCTCAGTACTTC.

The rearrangement links TRBV5-5 to TRBJ1-6, with 9 bases aligning to TRBD1. V lost 5 bases to trimming and J lost 7 bases; unmatched junction nucleotides: 7. Germline CDR1 reads SGHKS; CDR2 reads YYEKEE (reference sequence). The length of the CDR3 is 15 residues. This CDR3 is CASSFGTGMNSPLHF. The CDR3 DNA reads TGTGCCAGCAGTTTCGGGACAGGGATGAATTCACCCCTCCACTTT.

This chain joins TRBV19 and TRBJ1-5; 11 nucleotides align to TRBD1. CDR1 LNHDA and CDR2 SQIVND come from the germline V gene (reference sequence). The CDR3 sequence is 16 residues long. The ends lost 5 bases at V and 9 bases at J; junction bases unmatched: 12. The chain's CDR3 is CASSGRGTGGSWPQHF. The CDR3 DNA reads TGTGCCAGTAGTGGACGAGGGACAGGGGGGTCTTGGCCCCAGCATTTT.